The 23 T cell receptor beta chains listed next were all sequenced from one sample in a study of blood T cell repertoires in COVID-19. Sequenced by immunoSEQ multiplex PCR; TCRdb stores in-frame clones only, minus some. In the table there are about 260,000 clones, approximately 86% of which are singletons. Sequencing was carried out using peripheral blood. The receptors originated from a woman between 50 and 59 years old who had recovered from COVID-19.

The chain couples TRBV7-9 to TRBJ1-1; no reliable D call. In germline, CDR1 is SEHNR, CDR2 FQNEAQ (reference sequence). The CDR3 spans 12 residues. V lost 4 bases and J lost 3, with 6 bases in between. For the CDR3, the DNA is TGTGCCAGCAGCTCCCCGTACACTGAAGCTTTCTTT. Protein: CASSSPYTEAFF.

V usage is TRBV14 and J usage is TRBJ1-4; unclear D gene. The CDR3 covers 15 residues. CDR1 and CDR2 from the germline V gene are SGHDN and FVKESK. The V gene lost 0 bases and the J gene lost 8 bases, with 13 bases spanning the gap. CDR3 residues: CASSQESGWAEKLFF. The CDR3, as DNA: TGTGCCAGCAGCCAAGAATCGGGGTGGGCCGAAAAACTGTTTTTT.

The chain employs TRBV5-5 and TRBJ1-1; TRBD1 aligns across 7 bases. CDR1 is SGHKS and CDR2 is YYEKEE in the germline V gene (reference sequence). Unmatched junction bases numbered 9, after V lost 6 bases and J lost 4 bases. The CDR3 consists of 14 residues. The CDR3 is CASTRQGLFTEAFF. The CDR3 DNA reads TGTGCCAGCACCCGACAGGGCCTCTTCACTGAAGCTTTCTTT.

The chain links TRBV19 to TRBJ1-4; no definite D call. The germline gives CDR1 LNHDA, CDR2 SQIVND (reference sequence). This CDR3 is built from 14 residues. Trimming removed 6 bases from V and 4 bases from J, with 12 bases in between. The CDR3 coding sequence is TGTGCCAGTAGCGACCGGGGATATAATGAAAAACTGTTTTTT. It translates to CASSDRGYNEKLFF.

The rearrangement uses TRBV12-3 or TRBV12-4 and TRBJ2-7; TRBD1 aligns across 7 bases. Germline trimming cut 4 bases from V and 5 bases from J; bases unmatched to any gene: 2. There are 12 residues in the CDR3. The CDR3 spells CASSSTGNEQYF. As DNA, the CDR3 is TGTGCCAGCAGTTCGACAGGGAACGAGCAGTACTTC.

The chain couples TRBV28 to TRBJ1-2; D might be TRBD1 (6 bases). V lost 4 bases, J lost 1 base, and 10 bases lay in between. Germline V CDR1 and CDR2: MDHEN, SYDVKM. The CDR3 has 14 amino acids. In nucleotides, the CDR3 is TGTGCCAGCAGTTGGACAGCCATTAACTATGGCTACACCTTC. This sequence encodes CASSWTAINYGYTF.

The chain couples TRBV15 to TRBJ2-5; TRBD1 is a possible D gene (6 bases). The CDR3 is 15 residues long. Germline values: CDR1 LNHNV, CDR2 YYDKDF (reference sequence). Trimming took off 2 bases at V and 3 bases at J, with 13 bases between the two ends. CDR3 residues: CATSRHVQGKETQYF. The CDR3, as DNA: TGTGCCACCAGCAGACACGTACAGGGTAAAGAGACCCAGTACTTC.

The V and J genes are TRBV9 and TRBJ1-3; TRBD1 aligns across 8 bases. CDR3 length equals 17 residues. Germline CDR1 and CDR2: SGDLS and YYNGEE. V lost 1 base, J lost 0 bases, and 6 bases stayed unmatched. The CDR3 is CASSVTPGQASGNTIYF. As DNA, the CDR3 is TGTGCCAGCAGCGTAACCCCGGGACAGGCCTCTGGAAACACCATATATTTT.

This clone has ten or more counts. The chain is built from TRBV9 and TRBJ2-3; D not resolved. Germline V lookup: CDR1 SGDLS, CDR2 YYNGEE. V lost 4 bases to trimming and J lost 0 bases, with 18 bases between them. CDR3 length: 17 amino acids. The CDR3 loop reads CASSPIGASHSTDTQYF. CDR3 DNA: TGTGCCAGCAGCCCCATAGGAGCTAGTCATAGCACAGATACGCAGTATTTT.

This clone was picked up one time. Other DNA variants within this sample encode the same CDR3. The chain employs TRBV28 and TRBJ2-7, with 10 bases that match TRBD1. J was trimmed by 1 base and V by 2 bases; bases with no gene match: 2. This CDR3 has 15 residues. Germline CDR1 MDHEN, CDR2 SYDVKM. The CDR3, as DNA: TGTGCCAGCAGTTTACCGGGACAGGGGTCCTACGAGCAGTACTTC. It encodes CASSLPGQGSYEQYF.

The V and J genes are TRBV4-2 and TRBJ2-7; TRBD1 is a possible D gene (6 bases). This CDR3 is 16 amino acids long. Germline CDR1 and CDR2: LGHNA and YNFKEQ. Trimming removed 0 bases at V and 1 base at J, with 13 bases between. The CDR3 DNA is TGTGCCAGCAGCCAAGATTGGGCAGGGGCGTCCTACGAGCAGTACTTC. Residues: CASSQDWAGASYEQYF.

The rearrangement uses TRBV4-3 and TRBJ2-7; 9 bases match TRBD1. Germline assignment: CDR1 LGHNA and CDR2 YSLEER. With V trimmed by 0 bases and J by 5 bases, 8 bases remained unmatched. The CDR3 consists of 16 residues. The CDR3 loop reads CASSQEIQGAKDEQYF. CDR3 sequence (DNA): TGCGCCAGCAGCCAAGAAATACAGGGGGCTAAGGACGAGCAGTACTTC.

The chain uses TRBV28 and TRBJ1-4; D is unclear. The CDR3 covers 15 residues. CDR1 is MDHEN and CDR2 is SYDVKM in the germline V gene. V was clipped by 2 bases and J by 5 bases, with 12 bases between them. The DNA for the CDR3 is TGTGCCAGCAGTTTAGCGGGAGGTACCAATGAAAAACTGTTTTTT. Its protein product is CASSLAGGTNEKLFF.

The chain employs TRBV7-2 and TRBJ1-2; 7 nucleotides line up with TRBD1. J was trimmed by 4 bases and V by 6 bases; bases with no gene match: 8. The CDR3 is made up of 14 amino acids. The germline V gene encodes CDR1 SGHTA and CDR2 FQGNSA. This CDR3 reads CASRSGTAPYGYTF. The CDR3 DNA is TGTGCCAGCAGATCCGGGACAGCGCCCTATGGCTACACCTTC.

This chain links TRBV10-3 with TRBJ2-1; 9 bases are shared with TRBD2. Germline-derived CDR1 and CDR2 are ENHRY and SYGVKD. This CDR3 spans 19 amino acids. The trim removed 6 bases at V and 1 base at J, leaving 16 bases unmatched. This chain's CDR3 is CAIRAHGAGGPLSYNEQFF. DNA for the CDR3: TGTGCCATCAGGGCCCATGGGGCGGGGGGGCCGTTATCCTACAATGAGCAGTTCTTC.

This clone was counted once. The chain carries TRBV5-1 and TRBJ1-1; a weak D match, TRBD1 (6 bases). With 0 bases removed from V and 0 bases from J, the gap between germline ends came to 9 bases. The CDR3 sequence is 15 residues long. CDR1 and CDR2 from the germline V gene are SGHRS and YFSETQ. The DNA for the CDR3 is TGCGCCAGCAGCTTGGAAGCAGGGGTGAACACTGAAGCTTTCTTT. This sequence encodes CASSLEAGVNTEAFF.

This clone was recorded only once. This chain connects TRBV9 to TRBJ1-1; 8 positions match TRBD1. The CDR3 contains 15 residues. The germline V gene encodes CDR1 SGDLS and CDR2 YYNGEE. The ends lost 2 bases at V and 1 base at J; junction bases unmatched: 4. In nucleotides, the CDR3 is TGTGCCAGCAGCGTCACGGGACAGGAGAACACTGAAGCTTTCTTT. It codes for CASSVTGQENTEAFF.

The genes are TRBV15 and TRBJ2-7; 7 nucleotides agree with TRBD1. J was trimmed by 3 bases and V by 0 bases; bases with no gene match: 2. Per the germline V gene, CDR1 is LNHNV and CDR2 is YYDKDF (reference sequence). This CDR3 contains 14 residues. For the CDR3, the DNA is TGTGCCACCAGCAGAGATAACAGGGGCTACGAGCAGTACTTC. Translating it yields CATSRDNRGYEQYF.

The chain links TRBV21-1 to TRBJ1-2; the D call of TRBD1 is as the table states it, not checked on the DNA. TRBV21-1 is a listed pseudogene. The CDR3 is 14 residues long. CDR3 in amino acids: CASSKEDRVDGYTF. Written as DNA, the CDR3 is TGTGCCAGCAGCAAAGAGGACAGGGTGGATGGCTACACCTTC.

The V call is TRBV9, the J call TRBJ1-1; TRBD1 aligns across 9 bases. Germline assignment: CDR1 SGDLS and CDR2 YYNGEE. This CDR3 has 15 residues. V was pared by 4 bases and J by 1 base, with 5 bases of the junction left unmatched. The DNA for the CDR3 is TGTGCCAGCAGCTTCACAGGGGGCTCGAACACTGAAGCTTTCTTT. It encodes CASSFTGGSNTEAFF.

This clone is a singleton in its sample. This chain joins TRBV2 and TRBJ2-7; weak D call: TRBD2 (5 bases). Deletions cut 7 bases from V and 1 base from J, with 11 bases between. The germline V gene has CDR1 SNHLY and CDR2 FYNNEI. The CDR3 extends over 13 amino acids. The CDR3 DNA is TGTGCCAGCAAGGCAGGAGGTTCCTACGAGCAGTACTTC. Translation gives CASKAGGSYEQYF.

V and J are TRBV6-2 or TRBV6-3 and TRBJ1-3; D is undetermined. Per the germline V gene, CDR1 is MNHEY and CDR2 is SVGEGT. The CDR3 has 15 residues. V was clipped by 5 bases and J by 4 bases, with 15 bases between them. CDR3: CASSTPSTRGNTIYF. CDR3 DNA: TGTGCCAGCAGTACCCCGTCTACGCGCGGAAACACCATATATTTT.

The rearrangement joins TRBV7-9 to TRBJ2-5; possibly TRBD1 for D (7 bases). Germline V lookup: CDR1 SEHNR, CDR2 FQNEAQ (reference sequence). V dropped 2 bases and J dropped 5 bases, with 15 bases sitting between them. This CDR3 comprises 15 residues. The CDR3 here is CASSLRQGGVETQYF. In DNA form, the CDR3 reads TGTGCCAGCAGCTTAAGGCAGGGGGGCGTGGAGACCCAGTACTTC.